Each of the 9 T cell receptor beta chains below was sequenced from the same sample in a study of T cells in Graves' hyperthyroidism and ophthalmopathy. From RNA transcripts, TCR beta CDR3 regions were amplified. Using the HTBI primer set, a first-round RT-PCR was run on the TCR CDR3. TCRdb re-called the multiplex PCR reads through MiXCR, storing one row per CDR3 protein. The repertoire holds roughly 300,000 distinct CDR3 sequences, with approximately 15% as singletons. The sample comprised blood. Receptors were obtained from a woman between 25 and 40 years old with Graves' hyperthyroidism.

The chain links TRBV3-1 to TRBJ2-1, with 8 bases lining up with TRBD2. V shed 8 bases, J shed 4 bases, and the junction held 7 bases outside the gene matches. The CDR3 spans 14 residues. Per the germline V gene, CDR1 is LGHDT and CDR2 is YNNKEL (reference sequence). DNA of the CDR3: TGTGCCAGCCAGCGGGAGCCGGGATACAATGAGCAGTTCTTC. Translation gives CASQREPGYNEQFF.

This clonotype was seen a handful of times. In DNA form, the CDR3 reads TGTGCCAGCAAGGCCGGGACTAGCGAGTCAAATGAGCAGTTCTTC. It is translated as CASKAGTSESNEQFF. The chain carries TRBV2 and TRBJ2-1; TRBD2 aligns across 10 bases. The length of the CDR3 is 15 residues. V shed 7 bases, J shed 7 bases, and the junction held 10 bases outside the gene matches. Germline CDR1 SNHLY, CDR2 FYNNEI.

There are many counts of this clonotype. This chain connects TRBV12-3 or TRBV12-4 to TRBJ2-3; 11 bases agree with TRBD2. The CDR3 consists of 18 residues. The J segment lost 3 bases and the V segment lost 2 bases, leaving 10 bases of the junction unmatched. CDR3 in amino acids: CASSLRAATSGVTDTQYF. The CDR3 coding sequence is TGTGCCAGCAGTTTAAGGGCGGCGACTAGCGGGGTAACAGATACGCAGTATTTT.

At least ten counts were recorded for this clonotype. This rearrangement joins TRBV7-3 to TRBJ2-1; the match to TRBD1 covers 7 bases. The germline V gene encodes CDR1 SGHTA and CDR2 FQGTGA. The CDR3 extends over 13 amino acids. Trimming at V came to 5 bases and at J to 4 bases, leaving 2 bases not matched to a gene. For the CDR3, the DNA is TGTGCCAGCAGCGCACAGGGGTACAATGAGCAGTTCTTC. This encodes CASSAQGYNEQFF.

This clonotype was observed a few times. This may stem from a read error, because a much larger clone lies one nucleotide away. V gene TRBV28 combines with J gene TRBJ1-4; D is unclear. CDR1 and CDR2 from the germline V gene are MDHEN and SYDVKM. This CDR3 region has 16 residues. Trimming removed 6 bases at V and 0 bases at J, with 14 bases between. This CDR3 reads CASSNSGVATNEKLFF. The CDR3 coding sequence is TGTGCCAGCAGCAACTCCGGGGTGGCAACTAATGAAAAACTGTTTTTT.

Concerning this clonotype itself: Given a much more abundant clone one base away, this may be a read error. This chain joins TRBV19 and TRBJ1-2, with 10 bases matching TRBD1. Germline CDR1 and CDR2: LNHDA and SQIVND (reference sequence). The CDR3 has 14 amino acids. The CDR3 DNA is TGTGCCAGTAGTATCCGGGACAGGGGAGGCGGCTACGCCTTC. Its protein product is CASSIRDRGGGYAF.

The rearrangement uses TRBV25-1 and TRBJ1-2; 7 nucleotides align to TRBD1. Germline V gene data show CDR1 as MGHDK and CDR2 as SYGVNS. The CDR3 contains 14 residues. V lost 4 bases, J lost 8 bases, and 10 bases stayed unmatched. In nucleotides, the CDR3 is TGTGCCAGCAGTGTCCCTACAGGGGCAGAAGGCTACACCTTC. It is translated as CASSVPTGAEGYTF.

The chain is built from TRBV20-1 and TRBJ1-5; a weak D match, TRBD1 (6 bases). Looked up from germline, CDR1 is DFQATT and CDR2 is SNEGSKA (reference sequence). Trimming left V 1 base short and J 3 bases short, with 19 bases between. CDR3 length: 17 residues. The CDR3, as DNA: TGCAGTGCTAGAGGCGCGGGGGGCAACGAAATCAATCAGCCCCAGCATTTT. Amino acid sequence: CSARGAGGNEINQPQHF.

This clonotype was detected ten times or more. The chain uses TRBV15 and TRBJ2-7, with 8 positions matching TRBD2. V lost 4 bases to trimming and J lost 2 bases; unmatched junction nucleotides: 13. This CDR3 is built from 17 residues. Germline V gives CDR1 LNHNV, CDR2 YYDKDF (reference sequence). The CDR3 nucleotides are TGTGCCACCAGCACCGGGAGACGGACTAGCAGAACCTACGAGCAGTACTTC. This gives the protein CATSTGRRTSRTYEQYF.